The clone carrying this TCR beta chain occurred many times. The record originates from a study of T-cell reconstitution after alpha-beta-depleted transplantation in children. The authors prepared the TCRbeta library with unique molecular identifiers. TCRdb called the PCR reads again in MiXCR, with one record for every CDR3 protein. The sample includes fewer than 5,500 distinct CDR3 sequences, approximately 19% of them seen just once. The V segment lost 0 bases and the J segment 9 bases; nucleotides outside the gene matches: 10. Germline lookup yields CDR1 LGHNA and CDR2 YNFKEQ. There are 16 residues in the CDR3.

The TCR was taken from a male patient aged 2-15 years who had a stem cell transplant for acute lymphoblastic leukemia, so the T cells may come from the graft donor. The sample consisted of PBMCs, mostly from graft donor cells, taken 180 days after TCRalphabeta/CD19-depleted stem cell transplant. The chain uses TRBV4-2 and TRBJ2-1; 8 bases align to TRBD2. CDR3 nucleotides: TGTGCCAGCAGCCAAGATGTGGGAGCGGGAGTTGGTGAGCAGTTCTTC. It translates to CASSQDVGAGVGEQFF.